The next 17 T cell receptor beta chains were all read from a single sample in a study of CD8+CD57+ T cells in acquired aplastic anemia. In patients chosen for sequencing, flow cytometry had shown CD8+CD57+ cell expansion. The template for TCR beta VDJ and CDR3 sequence profiling was genomic DNA. TCRdb called the reads again in MiXCR, with one record for every CDR3 protein. This table holds 120,000 or so distinct CDR3 sequences, over 30% found once. Material for sequencing was sorted CD4+, CD8+, or CD8+CD57+ T cells (not recorded which) from PBMCs. The source of these receptors is a human donor with aplastic anemia.

V usage is TRBV20-1 and J usage is TRBJ1-6; 7 bases align to TRBD1. This CDR3 is built from 13 residues. In germline, CDR1 is DFQATT, CDR2 SNEGSKA (reference sequence). With V trimmed by 2 bases and J by 7 bases, 2 bases remained unmatched. The CDR3 loop reads CSARQGGNSPLHF. The CDR3 DNA is TGCAGTGCTAGACAGGGGGGGAATTCACCCCTCCACTTT.

This clonotype has only a few counts. A read error may explain this, as a much larger clone is one base away. V and J are TRBV20-1 and TRBJ1-2, with a tentative D call TRBD1 (5 bases). Germline values: CDR1 DFQATT, CDR2 SNEGSKA (reference sequence). This CDR3 comprises 13 residues. The V end was cut by 8 bases, the J end by 4 bases, with 17 bases between. The CDR3 sequence is CSIPFGDLYGYTF. For the CDR3, the DNA is TGCAGTATACCCTTTGGGGACCTCTATGGCTACACCTTC.

V gene TRBV2 combines with J gene TRBJ2-5; 8 bases agree with TRBD1. Germline loops: CDR1 SNHLY, CDR2 FYNNEI. The V gene end was trimmed by 2 bases and the J gene end by 4 bases; junction bases not matched to a gene: 6. CDR3 size: 15 residues. CDR3 amino acids: CASSELRGLAETQYF. The CDR3 DNA reads TGTGCCAGCAGTGAACTCAGGGGGCTGGCAGAGACCCAGTACTTC.

There are many counts of this clonotype. The gene calls are TRBV27 and TRBJ2-7, with D tentatively TRBD1 (6 bases). V was shortened by 7 bases and J by 4 bases, with 14 bases between the two germline ends. Germline-derived CDR1 and CDR2 are MNHEY and SMNVEV (reference sequence). The CDR3 is 13 residues long. CDR3 sequence reads: CASINRVTYEQYF. Here the CDR3 DNA reads TGTGCCAGCATAAACAGGGTAACATACGAGCAGTACTTC.

This clonotype was detected only a few times. This chain uses TRBV27 with TRBJ1-4; 9 nucleotides agree with TRBD1. Trimming cost V 8 bases and J 4 bases; bases outside gene matches: 11. Germline V gene data show CDR1 as MNHEY and CDR2 as SMNVEV (reference sequence). The CDR3 sequence is 16 residues long. In DNA, the CDR3 is TGTGCCAGCCGCCCCGGGACAGGGTCCTTTAATGAAAAACTGTTTTTT. Protein sequence: CASRPGTGSFNEKLFF. The full variable domain, rest sourced from reference TRBV27 and TRBJ1-4, is EAQVTQNPRYLITVTGKKLTVTCSQNMNHEYMSWYRQDPGLGLRQIYYSMNVEVTDKGDVPEGYKVSRKEKRNFPLILESPSPNQTSLYFCASRPGTGSFNEKLFFGSGTQLSVL.

In its sample, this clonotype was seen many times. V gene TRBV28 combines with J gene TRBJ1-6; perhaps TRBD1 as D (6 bases). V lost 7 bases and J 3 bases, leaving 10 bases between the germline ends. The CDR3 is 14 amino acids. Germline V lookup: CDR1 MDHEN, CDR2 SYDVKM. The CDR3 loop is CASKRDNYNSPLHF. The CDR3 nucleotides are TGTGCCAGCAAGCGGGACAACTATAATTCACCCCTCCACTTT.

A note on this clonotype: A much larger clone differs from this one at a single base, so this may be a read error. The rearrangement uses TRBV3-1 and TRBJ2-4; D possibly corresponds to TRBD1 (6 bases). The J call may not be correct, given that the DNA end is closer to TRBJ2-7. CDR3 length equals 13 residues. Per germline, CDR1 LGHDT and CDR2 YNNKEL (reference sequence). CDR3 in amino acids: CASSQMLGGEQYF. CDR3 nucleotides: TGTGCCAGCAGCCAAATGTTAGGGGGCGAGCAGTACTTC.

Ten or more counts support this clonotype. Because the CDR3's place on the DNA is in doubt, the DNA is left out and the CDR3 is given as listed by TCRdb. V and J are TRBV19 and TRBJ1-4; TRBD1 was called by the table and not checked on the DNA. Looked up from germline, CDR1 is LNHDA and CDR2 is SQIVND (reference sequence). Termini included, the CDR3 measures 13 amino acids. The CDR3 region is CASTSGQHEKLFF.

The table lists this clonotype with many counts. The chain recombines TRBV24-1 with TRBJ2-3; D might be TRBD2 (6 bases). Trimming left V 4 bases short and J 4 bases short, with 11 bases between. The CDR3 contains 14 residues. CDR1 is KGHDR, CDR2 SFDVKD, per germline. CDR3 residues: CATSERRDADTQYF. CDR3 nucleotide sequence: TGTGCCACCAGTGAGAGGAGGGACGCAGATACGCAGTATTTT.

This clonotype has just one count. The chain joins TRBV10-2 to TRBJ2-7, with 8 bases that match TRBD1. CDR3 length: 15 residues. The V gene end was trimmed by 6 bases and the J gene end by 4 bases; junction bases not matched to a gene: 11. Germline assignment: CDR1 WSHSY and CDR2 SAAADI. The CDR3 loop is CASRPTDRVSYEQYV. The CDR3 DNA sequence: TGCGCCAGCAGACCCACGGACAGGGTATCGTACGAGCAGTACGTC.

This clonotype occurred a few times. One base away lies a much larger clone, so this may be a sequencing read error. The rearrangement joins TRBV12-3 or TRBV12-4 to TRBJ2-5; the D call may be TRBD1 or TRBD2 (5 bases each). The length of the CDR3 is 14 residues. Deletions cut 4 bases from V and 7 bases from J, with 16 bases between. CDR3 bases: TGTGCCAGCAGTTCTGTAACAGGTGGAGGGACCCAGTACTTC. Its protein product is CASSSVTGGGTQYF.

Comments on this clonotype: This sequence may be a read error, since a much larger clone differs from it by one base. The J gene is TRBJ1-2, the V gene TRBV10-3; D unresolved. The V end was cut by 4 bases, the J end by 4 bases, with 7 bases between. The CDR3 contains 12 residues. The germline gives CDR1 ENHRY, CDR2 SYGVKD. The CDR3 is CAISGTTYGYTF. CDR3 sequence (DNA): TGTGCCATCAGTGGAACTACCTATGGCTACACCTTC.

CDR3 DNA sequence: TGCAGCGTTGACATAGGGGGACGGTACAATGAGCAGTTCTTC. It codes for CSVDIGGRYNEQFF. The chain employs TRBV29-1 and TRBJ2-1; D might be TRBD1 (6 bases). Trimming stripped 3 bases from V and 4 bases from J, with 13 bases between. The CDR3 contains 14 residues. The germline gives CDR1 SQVTM, CDR2 ANQGSEA.

The chain is built from TRBV9 and TRBJ2-1; 8 nucleotides line up with TRBD1. Germline CDR1 is SGDLS and CDR2 is YYNGEE. After removal of 5 bases from V and 0 bases from J, the junction contained 7 bases not matched to a gene. This CDR3 spans 16 amino acids. CDR3: CASSRLGQGSYNEQFF. In nucleotides, the CDR3 is TGTGCCAGCAGTCGACTCGGACAGGGCTCCTACAATGAGCAGTTCTTC.

This clonotype showed up many times. The chain has TRBV10-3 and TRBJ1-2, with D tentatively TRBD1 (6 bases). Between the trimmed V and J ends, which lost 10 bases and 2 bases, there was a span of 14 bases. CDR1 and CDR2 (germline): ENHRY, SYGVKD. The CDR3 sequence is 13 residues long. The CDR3 region is CATEKTGNYGYTF. CDR3 sequence (DNA): TGTGCCACCGAAAAAACAGGGAACTATGGCTACACCTTC.

The sample holds many counts of this clonotype. This sequence joins TRBV5-1 and TRBJ1-5; no clear D gene. V was cut by 4 bases and J by 7 bases, with 12 bases left in between. Germline V gene data show CDR1 as SGHRS and CDR2 as YFSETQ. This CDR3 is built from 13 residues. The CDR3 sequence: CASSRRSGQPQHF. For the CDR3, the DNA is TGCGCCAGCAGCCGCAGAAGTGGACAGCCCCAGCATTTT.

As to this clonotype: The CDR3 end shows no conserved phenylalanine or tryptophan, and so a read error is likely. Because the CDR3's place on the DNA is in doubt, the DNA is left out and the CDR3 is given as listed by TCRdb. The chain is built from TRBV2 and TRBJ1-1; TRBD1 is the table's D call and was not checked against the DNA. Inclusive of both ends, the CDR3 amounts to 8 amino acids. Germline assignment: CDR1 SNHLY and CDR2 FYNNEI. The CDR3 sequence is CASSGAQG.